This T cell receptor beta chain was sequenced during a study of OX40 agonist ivuxolimab in advanced cancers. Study as a whole: Patients treated during dose escalation were battling hepatocellular carcinoma, melanoma, renal cell or head and neck cancer.

Method: immunoSEQ multiplex PCR; TCRdb's copy keeps in-frame clones and lacks some. This table has 7,900 or so clones, more than 75% appearing once. General study results and limits: The average count of expanded clones was higher among CD8+ T cells than among CD4+.

About this clone itself: The antigen remains unidentified.

V lost 4 bases and J lost 4, with 14 bases in between. The CDR3 has 16 residues. Germline CDR1 is KGHSH and CDR2 is LQKENI. This TCR came from an adult with an advanced solid tumor such as melanoma, head and neck, liver or kidney cancer. This chain joins TRBV18 and TRBJ2-6; D is tentatively TRBD1 or TRBD2 (6 bases each). The sequenced sample was CD4+ or CD8+ T cells sorted from blood, obtained in a trial of the OX40 agonist ivuxolimab. CDR3 sequence: CASSQNRAGGANVLTF. Written as DNA, the CDR3 is TGTGCCAGCTCACAGAACAGGGCGGGGGGGGCCAACGTCCTGACTTTC.